This TCR beta chain comes out of a study of T cells in Graves' hyperthyroidism and ophthalmopathy. Overall study results and limits: Before onset, by a median of approximately 5.9 months, the model predicted ophthalmopathy.

Reasons for excluding patients were uncontrolled infection, other autoimmune disease, pregnancy or lactation. Clinical symptoms, serum thyroxine, TRAb, thyroid ultrasound and orbital computed tomography established diagnosis. From RNA transcripts, TCR beta CDR3 regions were amplified. First-round RT-PCR targeting the TCR CDR3 was performed with the HTBI primer set. TCRdb re-analysed the multiplex PCR reads in MiXCR, keeping a single row per CDR3 protein. The sample lists hundreds of thousands of distinct CDR3 sequences, around 15% occurring once. V lost 6 bases and J 9 bases, leaving 18 bases between the germline ends. The CDR3 has 13 residues. Germline V gene sequence: CDR1 DFQATT, CDR2 SNEGSKA (reference sequence). This clonotype occurred many times. Its antigen is unknown.

The TCR sequence derives from a woman under 30 with Graves' hyperthyroidism. Source material: blood. This rearrangement joins TRBV20-1 to TRBJ1-5; possibly TRBD1 for D (5 bases). This CDR3 reads CSARLTQGRPQHF. The CDR3 DNA follows: TGCAGTGCCCGGCTAACCCAGGGCCGGCCCCAGCATTTT.